This TCR beta chain emerged from a study of glioma-infiltrating T cells after dendritic cell vaccination (dated by TCRdb to the mid-2010s). In the study overall: A cohort of roughly 15 glioblastoma patients from Phase I and II dendritic cell vaccination trials was included, of whom 9 were newly diagnosed and 6 had recurrent disease. Between about 2002 and 2013, the patients were given dendritic cell vaccination pulsed with autologous tumor lysate. The vaccine was prepared from monocyte-derived dendritic cells that were cultured for seven days with IL-4 and GM-CSF and then pulsed overnight with autologous tumor lysate. Each patient got three intradermal injections of the dendritic cell vaccine, spaced at biweekly intervals, in the arm below the axilla. Tumor-infiltrating lymphocyte content was quantified and tumor and blood repertoires were compared in dendritic cell-vaccinated glioblastoma patients by deep sequencing of TCR beta CDR3 regions. Survival after dendritic cell vaccination was correlated with TCR sequencing metrics, such as TIL content and the overlap between tumor and blood repertoires.

The sample's time point label is to be understood as: after dendritic cell vaccination, including at tumor progression/relapse. Patients were selected for having adequate residual fresh-frozen tumor tissue and more than two years of available survival data. Although molecular status otherwise differed among the glioblastoma patients, no patient had an isocitrate dehydrogenase mutation. PBMC were collected before vaccination, two weeks after the third vaccination, and at tumor progression if progression occurred. The Qiagen DNeasy Blood extraction Kit was used to extract genomic DNA. The investigation overall reported the following: The cohort was small and heterogeneous, few patients had complete blood and tumor sets, and even fewer had initial-recurrent tumor pairs. After dendritic cell vaccination, a higher estimated pretreatment TIL content predicted longer time to progression and longer overall survival. The three-group TCR overlap response model was described as speculative and requiring prospective validation. TCR clonality showed no direct relationship with survival, which suggests that a diverse polyclonal response may matter.

Comment on this clone: Its antigen is not yet known. No per-base quality is available; no much larger clone lies one base away.

Using the immunoSEQ assay, TCRB CDR3 regions were amplified from approximately 1.9 micrograms of genomic DNA, or from all available DNA when less than that was on hand. The multiplex PCR relied on 60 forward primers for TCR V beta segments and 13 reverse primers for J beta segments. To estimate reads per starting template, synthetic control templates were spiked into each sample at limiting dilution. Reads of 87 bp were generated by sequencing on the Illumina HiSeq System. Processing in the source paper ran as follows. To remove PCR and sequencing errors, closely related sequences were merged with a nearest neighbor algorithm. TCR overlap was defined as the percentage of unique tumor TCR beta sequences that were also present in the same patient's peripheral blood. TCRdb retrieved this table from immuneACCESS and kept in-frame rearrangements only. Not all clones are present; in checked studies, unresolved V genes account for under half, and no reason is known for the remainder. The V and J calls and the clone size are those of that table, but D and trimming were determined from the DNA. The sample has 100,000 or so clones on record, almost 90% of them singletons. Jointly, the top ten make up approximately 2.7% of the sample.

This sequence originates from a human donor with glioblastoma. This sample comprised blood, obtained after dendritic cell vaccination.

The CDR3 amino acid sequence is: CASSQETSGSGGELFF. The DNA reads as follows: TGCGCCAGCAGCCAAGAGACTAGCGGGAGCGGCGGGGAGCTGTTTTTT. The chain links TRBV4-1 with TRBJ2-2, and TRBD2 matches 12 of the central bases. There are 16 amino acids in the CDR3, from cysteine to phenylalanine inclusive. Of the read, only the CDR3 DNA is kept; its 48 bases are in frame from base 1. The junction shows trimming of 0 bases on V and 7 bases on J, and the gene matches do not reach 3 bases of it. CDR1 and CDR2 are read off the germline V gene as MGHRA and YSYEKL.